Below, 22 T cell receptor beta chains from the same sample are listed, as sequenced in a study of blood T cell repertoires in COVID-19. TCRdb's copy holds only in-frame clones and misses some; the assay was immunoSEQ multiplex PCR. The sample lists some 82,000 clones, roughly nine tenths occurring once. The sequenced sample was peripheral blood. The receptors were gathered from a woman in her forties or fifties in a cohort sampled during active COVID-19.

The V and J genes are TRBV6-5 and TRBJ1-1; D gene uncertain. V dropped 6 bases and J dropped 1 base, with 9 bases sitting between them. The length of the CDR3 is 13 residues. Per germline, CDR1 MNHEY and CDR2 SVGAGI. DNA of the CDR3: TGTGCCAGCAGCCTAGATGGGAACACTGAAGCTTTCTTT. This encodes CASSLDGNTEAFF.

This chain links TRBV7-9 with TRBJ2-1; TRBD1 matches 9 bases. From germline, CDR1 is SEHNR and CDR2 FQNEAQ (reference sequence). The CDR3 consists of 17 residues. The V segment lost 5 bases and the J segment 4 bases; nucleotides outside the gene matches: 12. The CDR3 coding sequence is TGTGCCAGCAGCCTCAGACGACAGGGGGGAAATTACAATGAGCAGTTCTTC. Translating gives CASSLRRQGGNYNEQFF.

This chain joins TRBV15 and TRBJ1-3; D not resolved. Germline V gene data show CDR1 as LNHNV and CDR2 as YYDKDF (reference sequence). Trimming cost V 1 base and J 0 bases, with 7 bases left between them. CDR3 size: 15 residues. DNA for the CDR3: TGTGCCACCAGCAGAGGTGACATCTCTGGAAACACCATATATTTT. It is translated as CATSRGDISGNTIYF.

The CDR3 bases are TGCGCCAGCAGCCAAGAGGGGCCTATCTCTGGGGCCAACGTCCTGACTTTC. It translates to CASSQEGPISGANVLTF. V gene TRBV4-1 combines with J gene TRBJ2-6; TRBD1 might be the D (5 bases). The CDR3 has 17 amino acids. The germline V gene encodes CDR1 MGHRA and CDR2 YSYEKL. Trimming pared 0 bases from V and 0 bases from J, leaving 9 bases between.

Here the CDR3 DNA reads TGTGCCAGCAGCGATCAACTAGGGTTCGCAGGAGATACGCAGTATTTT. It specifies CASSDQLGFAGDTQYF. This chain links TRBV4-2 with TRBJ2-3, with D tentatively TRBD2 (5 bases). The CDR3 has 16 residues. In germline, CDR1 is LGHNA, CDR2 YNFKEQ. Trimming took off 5 bases at V and 5 bases at J, with 20 bases between the two ends.

The chain uses TRBV12-5 and TRBJ2-1; D is unresolved. The V gene lost 5 bases and the J gene lost 9 bases, with 14 bases spanning the gap. This CDR3 is 13 amino acids long. Germline assignment: CDR1 LGHNT and CDR2 FRNRAP. CDR3 in DNA: TGTGCTAGTGGTCCTGAGCGATCGGGTGAGCAGTTCTTC. Translating it yields CASGPERSGEQFF.

This chain links TRBV11-3 with TRBJ2-3, with TRBD2 matching 7 bases. Germline loops: CDR1 SGHNT, CDR2 YENEEA. The junction had 9 bases not matched to a gene; V was cut back by 4 bases and J by 2 bases. This CDR3 has 16 amino acids. Here the CDR3 reads CASSSRDYPITDTQYF. DNA of the CDR3: TGTGCCAGCAGCTCCCGGGACTACCCTATCACAGATACGCAGTATTTT. The entire variable domain, with the rest obtained from reference TRBV11-3 and TRBJ2-3, is as follows: EAGVVQSPRYKIIEKKQPVAFWCNPISGHNTLYWYLQNLGQGPELLIRYENEEAVDDSQLPKDRFSAERLKGVDSTLKIQPAELGDSAVYLCASSSRDYPITDTQYFGPGTRLTVL.

This clone has a handful of counts. This chain links TRBV27 with TRBJ1-2; 9 bases map to TRBD1. The V gene end was trimmed by 0 bases and the J gene end by 4 bases; junction bases not matched to a gene: 3. Germline CDR1 reads MNHEY; CDR2 reads SMNVEV (reference sequence). The CDR3 is 15 residues long. The CDR3 DNA is TGTGCCAGCAGTTTATCGGGGGACAGGGTCTATGGCTACACCTTC. It translates to CASSLSGDRVYGYTF.

With respect to this clone: The sample carries other DNA sequences with the same CDR3. The chain joins TRBV9 to TRBJ2-7, with 8 bases that match TRBD2. The CDR3 has 14 residues. Germline V lookup: CDR1 SGDLS, CDR2 YYNGEE. Germline trimming cut 0 bases from V and 4 bases from J; bases unmatched to any gene: 3. The CDR3: CASSVAGGPYEQYF. CDR3 sequence (DNA): TGTGCCAGCAGCGTAGCGGGGGGGCCATACGAGCAGTACTTC.

The chain joins TRBV6-5 to TRBJ2-7, with D perhaps TRBD2 (8 bases). The CDR3 has 14 amino acids. Germline V gene sequence: CDR1 MNHEY, CDR2 SVGAGI. V lost 5 bases and J lost 6, with 17 bases in between. The CDR3 spells CASSHGQAGGEQYF. The DNA of the CDR3 is TGTGCCAGCAGTCACGGACAGGCGGGGGGCGAGCAGTACTTC.

The rearrangement uses TRBV7-9 and TRBJ2-7; 7 bases map to TRBD1. Germline trimming cut 2 bases from V and 3 bases from J; bases unmatched to any gene: 10. In germline, CDR1 is SEHNR, CDR2 FQNEAQ (reference sequence). The CDR3 contains 16 residues. CDR3 in DNA: TGTGCCAGCAGCTTATTTCTCCGACAGGGTGGCTACGAGCAGTACTTC. It yields the protein CASSLFLRQGGYEQYF.

The chain recombines TRBV7-3 with TRBJ2-1; D possibly corresponds to TRBD1 (6 bases). V lost 5 bases and J 0 bases, leaving 11 bases between the germline ends. The CDR3 is 15 amino acids. The germline gives CDR1 SGHTA, CDR2 FQGTGA. CDR3 loop: CASSMDSSSYNEQFF. The CDR3 DNA is TGTGCCAGCAGCATGGACAGTAGCTCCTACAATGAGCAGTTCTTC.

This sequence joins TRBV19 and TRBJ2-3; TRBD2 might be the D (5 bases). The CDR3 runs 16 residues. The V and J ends lost 3 bases and 3 bases respectively, with 16 bases between them. CDR1 LNHDA and CDR2 SQIVND come from the germline V gene (reference sequence). CDR3 coding DNA: TGTGCCAGTAGTATGAGTGGCGGACTCGGGACAGATACGCAGTATTTT. Translated, it gives CASSMSGGLGTDTQYF.

CDR3 nucleotide sequence: TGTGCCATCAGCCAAATAACAGGGGACCTCGTAGGCTACACCTTC. It encodes CAISQITGDLVGYTF. The V gene is TRBV10-3, the J gene TRBJ1-2; 7 positions match TRBD1. Losses at the gene ends were 6 bases for V and 8 bases for J; bases not matched to a gene: 15. Germline V CDR1 and CDR2: ENHRY, SYGVKD. This CDR3 comprises 15 residues.

The rearrangement joins TRBV4-1 to TRBJ1-3, with D possibly matching TRBD1 (5 bases). The CDR3 is 16 residues long. Germline lookup yields CDR1 MGHRA and CDR2 YSYEKL. Trimming left V 4 bases short and J 0 bases short, with 13 bases between. The CDR3 bases are TGCGCCAGCAGCCCCATCCGACAGTCCTCTGGAAACACCATATATTTT. Amino acid sequence: CASSPIRQSSGNTIYF.

The chain couples TRBV6-1 to TRBJ1-2; 9 bases line up with TRBD1. CDR1 is MNHNS and CDR2 is SASEGT in the germline V gene. This CDR3 comprises 17 residues. Losses at the gene ends were 4 bases for V and 8 bases for J; bases not matched to a gene: 17. The CDR3 nucleotides read TGTGCCAGCAGTGTTTCCCACTCCGGGACAGGGTTCTACGGCTACACCTTC. Amino acids: CASSVSHSGTGFYGYTF.

The chain employs TRBV21-1 and TRBJ2-7; TRBD1 is taken as the D call from the table, unchecked against the DNA. TRBV21-1 is a known pseudogene. CDR3 size: 18 residues. CDR3 nucleotide sequence: TGTGCCAGCAGCAAAGTGGCGGGACAGGGGACAGAATCCTACGAGCAGTACTTC. Protein sequence: CASSKVAGQGTESYEQYF.

CDR3 DNA sequence: TGTGCCATCAGTGAGTTACTAGCCGGGGAGCTGTTTTTT. Translation: CAISELLAGELFF. This chain connects TRBV10-3 to TRBJ2-2, with D possibly being TRBD2 (5 bases). Germline-derived CDR1 and CDR2 are ENHRY and SYGVKD. This CDR3 has 13 residues. Trimming took 1 base from V and 6 from J, leaving 6 bases between them.

The rearrangement links TRBV19 to TRBJ2-3, with 9 bases matching TRBD1. With 5 bases clipped from V and 0 bases from J, the junction kept 9 bases outside the gene matches. The CDR3 has 17 amino acids. CDR1 LNHDA and CDR2 SQIVND come from the germline V gene (reference sequence). CDR3 sequence reads: CASSPERQGGSTDTQYF. DNA of the CDR3: TGTGCCAGTAGTCCCGAAAGACAGGGGGGAAGCACAGATACGCAGTATTTT.

The chain is built from TRBV2 and TRBJ1-6, with D perhaps matching TRBD1 (6 bases). The CDR3 is 14 residues long. The V gene lost 11 bases and the J gene lost 8 bases, with 19 bases spanning the gap. Germline lookup yields CDR1 SNHLY and CDR2 FYNNEI. The CDR3 is CAGSQGSVDSPLHF. The CDR3 DNA sequence: TGTGCCGGCTCTCAGGGGTCTGTGGATTCACCCCTCCACTTT.

This clone appeared once. V usage is TRBV4-1 and J usage is TRBJ2-2; D remains ambiguous. Germline CDR1 reads MGHRA; CDR2 reads YSYEKL. Between the trimmed V and J ends, which lost 0 bases and 3 bases, there was a span of 8 bases. CDR3 length equals 15 residues. CDR3 DNA sequence: TGCGCCAGCAGCCAAGATCACAGTTACACCGGGGAGCTGTTTTTT. As protein: CASSQDHSYTGELFF.

The chain employs TRBV15 and TRBJ2-2, with a tentative D call TRBD1 (5 bases). Germline CDR1 is LNHNV and CDR2 is YYDKDF (reference sequence). The CDR3 extends over 15 amino acids. Between the trimmed V and J ends, which lost 0 bases and 7 bases, there was a span of 12 bases. As DNA, the CDR3 is TGTGCCACCAGCAGAGACGGTACTCAGGGCGGGGAGCTGTTTTTT. Translation gives CATSRDGTQGGELFF.